Listed below are T cell receptor beta chains from one sample, sequenced in a study of T cells in Graves' hyperthyroidism and ophthalmopathy. TCRdb reprocessed the multiplex PCR reads with MiXCR, giving one entry per CDR3 protein. The table records some 350,000 distinct CDR3 sequences, 15% to 20% of them present only once. The specimen sequenced was blood. These receptors came from a woman under 30 with Graves' hyperthyroidism. The CDR3 runs from the conserved cysteine through the conserved F or W. A D gene is named only where the DNA matches it firmly. Part of the rows lack a size; the others show once, few, many or a class for expanded clones.

j_call d_call v_call clone_size cdr3_aa cdr3_nt
TRBJ1-5 - TRBV19 - CASSIQGSQPQHF TGTGCCAGTAGTATTCAGGGAAGTCAGCCCCAGCATTTT
TRBJ2-5 - TRBV20-1 many CSARWGNQETQYF TGCAGTGCTAGGTGGGGAAACCAAGAGACCCAGTACTTC
TRBJ2-7 - TRBV10-3 - CAISEGGVYEQYF TGTGCCATCAGTGAGGGCGGGGTCTACGAGCAGTACTTC
TRBJ1-3 - TRBV4-1 many CASSQLQFSGNTIYF TGCGCCAGCAGCCAATTACAGTTCTCTGGAAACACCATATATTTT
TRBJ1-2 - TRBV6-1 - CASSDSPPNYGYTF TGTGCCAGCAGTGATTCACCCCCGAACTATGGCTACACCTTC
TRBJ2-7 TRBD2 TRBV6-1 many CASSLDPGGASYEQYF TGTGCCAGCAGTCTAGATCCGGGGGGTGCCTCCTACGAGCAGTACTTC
TRBJ1-6 - TRBV4-1 - CASSQGSSSYNSPLHF TGCGCCAGCAGCCAAGGTTCGAGCTCCTATAATTCACCCCTCCACTTT
TRBJ1-1 - TRBV6-1 many CASSRSRGNTEAFF TGTGCCAGCAGTCGGAGCAGGGGCAACACTGAAGCTTTCTTT
TRBJ2-7 TRBD2 TRBV6-5 many CASTDYLLAGGADEQYF TGTGCCAGCACCGATTATCTCCTAGCGGGGGGGGCGGACGAGCAGTACTTC
TRBJ1-3 - TRBV20-1 many CSARAGNTIYF TGCAGTGCTAGAGCTGGAAACACCATATATTTT
TRBJ2-2 - TRBV28 few CAIKDFDVDTGELFF TGTGCCATCAAGGATTTTGATGTAGACACCGGGGAGCTGTTTTTT
TRBJ2-7 TRBD1 TRBV19 many CASSIAGTASFSYEQYF TGTGCCAGTAGTATAGCTGGGACAGCTTCCTTCTCCTACGAGCAGTACTTC
TRBJ1-1 TRBD1 TRBV6-1 many CASRTGTEAFF TGTGCCAGCCGGACAGGCACTGAAGCTTTCTTT
TRBJ1-4 - TRBV30 few CAWSRSTNEKLFF TGTGCCTGGAGCAGGTCAACTAATGAAAAACTGTTTTTT
TRBJ1-3 - TRBV9 many CASSATGDNSGNTIYF TGTGCCAGCAGCGCTACCGGCGACAACTCTGGAAACACCATATATTTT
TRBJ2-3 - TRBV2 many CASSGGRGNTDTQYF TGTGCCAGCAGTGGCGGTAGGGGTAACACAGATACGCAGTATTTT
TRBJ1-2 TRBD1 TRBV7-8 many CASSLGPGGYGYTF TGTGCCAGCAGCTTAGGTCCAGGGGGCTATGGCTACACCTTC
TRBJ2-7 TRBD2 TRBV12-3/TRBV12-4 many CASRDGTSGEHYEQYF TGTGCCAGCAGAGACGGGACTAGCGGGGAACACTACGAGCAGTACTTC